These T cell receptor beta chains were read from a single sample in a study of shared clonotypes between healthy human individuals. Assay used: immunoSEQ multiplex PCR; TCRdb lists only in-frame clones, some missing. The sample lists under 2.5 million clones; around 90% were seen once. Sequenced sample: naive CD4+ T cells from PBMCs. The receptors shown here come from a man aged 18 to 30 in good health. Some clones in this sample may be carry-over from other donors' samples. The CDR3 runs from the conserved cysteine through the conserved F or W. Each record gives: CDR3 protein, CDR3 DNA, D gene, J gene, V gene, clone size. A D gene is named only where the DNA matches it firmly. Expanded clones are given a class, and other clones once, few, many or no size at all.

CDR3aa: CASSQTSGSFYEQYF; CDR3nt: TGCGCCAGCAGCCAAACTAGCGGGAGTTTTTACGAGCAGTACTTC; d_gene: TRBD2; j_gene: TRBJ2-7; v_gene: TRBV5-1; abundance: .
CDR3aa: CSVEVRQTPGYTF; CDR3nt: TGCAGCGTTGAAGTCCGGCAGACCCCTGGCTACACCTTC; d_gene: .; j_gene: TRBJ1-2; v_gene: TRBV29-1; abundance: .
CDR3aa: CASSYSKQGAGEQYF; CDR3nt: TGTGCCAGCAGTTACTCGAAGCAGGGGGCGGGGGAGCAGTACTTC; d_gene: TRBD1; j_gene: TRBJ2-7; v_gene: TRBV6-5; abundance: .
CDR3aa: CASSKAGSGNTIYF; CDR3nt: TGTGCCAGCAGCAAAGCCGGATCTGGAAACACCATATATTTT; d_gene: .; j_gene: TRBJ1-3; v_gene: TRBV21-1; abundance: .
CDR3aa: CAIQGTGGHEQYF; CDR3nt: TGTGCCATCCAGGGGACAGGGGGCCACGAGCAGTACTTC; d_gene: TRBD1; j_gene: TRBJ2-7; v_gene: TRBV10-3; abundance: .
CDR3aa: CASRKDRGQVGELFF; CDR3nt: TGTGCCAGCAGGAAGGACAGGGGGCAGGTCGGGGAGCTGTTTTTT; d_gene: TRBD1; j_gene: TRBJ2-2; v_gene: TRBV25-1; abundance: .
CDR3aa: CASRRQGGNEKLFF; CDR3nt: TGTGCCAGCAGAAGACAGGGAGGCAATGAAAAACTGTTTTTT; d_gene: TRBD1; j_gene: TRBJ1-4; v_gene: TRBV7-9; abundance: .
CDR3aa: CSARDLKTQYF; CDR3nt: TGCAGTGCTAGAGATTTGAAGACCCAGTACTTC; d_gene: .; j_gene: TRBJ2-5; v_gene: TRBV20-1; abundance: .
CDR3aa: CASSQLASTDTQYF; CDR3nt: TGTGCCAGCAGCCAACTGGCTAGCACAGATACGCAGTATTTT; d_gene: .; j_gene: TRBJ2-3; v_gene: TRBV4-2; abundance: .
CDR3aa: CASSLVQGYEQYF; CDR3nt: TGTGCCAGCAGCTTAGTGCAGGGCTACGAGCAGTACTTC; d_gene: .; j_gene: TRBJ2-7; v_gene: TRBV11-2; abundance: .
CDR3aa: CASSRDRGYTEAFF; CDR3nt: TGTGCCAGCAGTCGGGACAGGGGGTACACTGAAGCTTTCTTT; d_gene: TRBD1; j_gene: TRBJ1-1; v_gene: TRBV6-5; abundance: .
CDR3aa: CASSGTHLNTEAFF; CDR3nt: TGTGCCAGCAGTGGCACCCATCTGAACACTGAAGCTTTCTTT; d_gene: .; j_gene: TRBJ1-1; v_gene: TRBV25-1; abundance: .
CDR3aa: CATSEGQGYGYTF; CDR3nt: TGTGCCACCAGCGAGGGACAGGGGTATGGCTACACCTTC; d_gene: TRBD1; j_gene: TRBJ1-2; v_gene: TRBV15; abundance: .
CDR3aa: CSVALTRNNEQFF; CDR3nt: TGCAGCGTCGCCCTGACGAGGAACAATGAGCAGTTCTTC; d_gene: .; j_gene: TRBJ2-1; v_gene: TRBV29-1; abundance: .
CDR3aa: CASSQQLAGDEQFF; CDR3nt: TGTGCCAGCTCACAACAACTAGCGGGGGATGAGCAGTTCTTC; d_gene: TRBD2; j_gene: TRBJ2-1; v_gene: TRBV18; abundance: .
CDR3aa: CSVVPNRSTDTQYF; CDR3nt: TGCAGCGTTGTCCCCAACAGGAGCACAGATACGCAGTATTTT; d_gene: .; j_gene: TRBJ2-3; v_gene: TRBV29-1; abundance: .
CDR3aa: CATEEREQYEQYF; CDR3nt: TGTGCCACCGAAGAGCGGGAGCAGTACGAGCAGTACTTC; d_gene: TRBD2; j_gene: TRBJ2-7; v_gene: TRBV10-3; abundance: .
CDR3aa: CSVAYRGFSYEQYF; CDR3nt: TGCAGCGTGGCCTACAGGGGCTTCAGCTACGAGCAGTACTTC; d_gene: TRBD1; j_gene: TRBJ2-7; v_gene: TRBV29-1; abundance: .
CDR3aa: CASSPGLAGVSEQYF; CDR3nt: TGTGCCAGCTCACCCGGACTAGCGGGAGTTTCCGAGCAGTACTTC; d_gene: TRBD2; j_gene: TRBJ2-7; v_gene: TRBV18; abundance: once
CDR3aa: CASSRDRMETQYF; CDR3nt: TGTGCCAGCAGCCGAGACAGGATGGAGACCCAGTACTTC; d_gene: .; j_gene: TRBJ2-5; v_gene: TRBV7-9; abundance: .
CDR3aa: CASSLDNSPLHF; CDR3nt: TGTGCCAGCAGCTTAGACAATTCACCCCTCCACTTT; d_gene: .; j_gene: TRBJ1-6; v_gene: TRBV11-2; abundance: .
CDR3aa: CASSATGLDTEAFF; CDR3nt: TGTGCCAGCAGCGCGACAGGGTTGGACACTGAAGCTTTCTTT; d_gene: TRBD1; j_gene: TRBJ1-1; v_gene: TRBV9; abundance: .
CDR3aa: CASRTLAGGPRETQYF; CDR3nt: TGTGCCAGCAGGACCCTAGCGGGAGGGCCCCGGGAGACCCAGTACTTC; d_gene: TRBD2; j_gene: TRBJ2-5; v_gene: TRBV27; abundance: once
CDR3aa: CASRSVGAPSLVNTEAFF; CDR3nt: TGTGCCAGCAGGAGTGTGGGGGCACCCTCTTTGGTGAACACTGAAGCTTTCTTT; d_gene: .; j_gene: TRBJ1-1; v_gene: TRBV21-1; abundance: .
CDR3aa: CASGGGDNEQFF; CDR3nt: TGTGCCAGCGGGGGAGGCGACAATGAGCAGTTCTTC; d_gene: .; j_gene: TRBJ2-1; v_gene: TRBV28; abundance: once
CDR3aa: CASSILTARTGGKTEAFF; CDR3nt: TGTGCCAGTAGTATTCTTACTGCGCGGACAGGGGGTAAAACTGAAGCTTTCTTT; d_gene: TRBD1; j_gene: TRBJ1-1; v_gene: TRBV19; abundance: .
CDR3aa: CASSSQGVENEQFF; CDR3nt: TGTGCCAGCAGCTCCCAGGGGGTAGAGAATGAGCAGTTCTTC; d_gene: TRBD1; j_gene: TRBJ2-1; v_gene: TRBV7-3; abundance: .
CDR3aa: CASSLVGAWGITYEKLFF; CDR3nt: TGTGCCAGCAGCTTAGTCGGGGCTTGGGGGATAACCTATGAAAAACTGTTTTTT; d_gene: .; j_gene: TRBJ1-4; v_gene: TRBV7-8; abundance: once
CDR3aa: CASSSTIGANVLTF; CDR3nt: TGTGCCAGCAGCTCTACCATTGGGGCCAACGTCCTGACTTTC; d_gene: .; j_gene: TRBJ2-6; v_gene: TRBV7-9; abundance: .
CDR3aa: CASSLAGTSGFTDTQYF; CDR3nt: TGTGCCAGCAGCTTAGCGGGGACTAGCGGATTCACAGATACGCAGTATTTT; d_gene: TRBD2; j_gene: TRBJ2-3; v_gene: TRBV11-1; abundance: .
CDR3aa: CASSFLAGGLYNEQFF; CDR3nt: TGTGCCAGCAGCTTCTTAGCGGGAGGTCTATACAATGAGCAGTTCTTC; d_gene: TRBD2; j_gene: TRBJ2-1; v_gene: TRBV7-2; abundance: .
CDR3aa: CAISSAYTNYGYTF; CDR3nt: TGTGCCATCAGTTCGGCCTATACAAACTATGGCTACACCTTC; d_gene: .; j_gene: TRBJ1-2; v_gene: TRBV10-3; abundance: once
CDR3aa: CASRTSSLGDTQYF; CDR3nt: TGCGCCAGCAGGACTAGCTCCCTGGGGGATACGCAGTATTTT; d_gene: TRBD2; j_gene: TRBJ2-3; v_gene: TRBV5-1; abundance: .
CDR3aa: CAWRSDAEGLTANEKLFF; CDR3nt: TGTGCCTGGAGATCTGACGCCGAAGGTCTCACGGCTAATGAAAAACTGTTTTTT; d_gene: .; j_gene: TRBJ1-4; v_gene: TRBV30; abundance: .
CDR3aa: CASSFETGVGAQETQYF; CDR3nt: TGTGCCAGCAGTTTCGAAACAGGGGTGGGGGCCCAAGAGACCCAGTACTTC; d_gene: TRBD1; j_gene: TRBJ2-5; v_gene: TRBV28; abundance: once
CDR3aa: CAIRRDRGEETQYF; CDR3nt: TGTGCCATCAGGAGGGACAGGGGGGAAGAGACCCAGTACTTC; d_gene: TRBD1; j_gene: TRBJ2-5; v_gene: TRBV10-3; abundance: .
CDR3aa: CASSLGGEGATEAFF; CDR3nt: TGTGCCAGCAGTTTAGGGGGAGAAGGTGCCACTGAAGCTTTCTTT; d_gene: .; j_gene: TRBJ1-1; v_gene: TRBV28; abundance: .
CDR3aa: CASSVDRGGTEAFF; CDR3nt: TGTGCCAGCAGTGTCGACAGGGGAGGCACTGAAGCTTTCTTT; d_gene: TRBD1; j_gene: TRBJ1-1; v_gene: TRBV6-1; abundance: .
CDR3aa: CASGRGQQETQYF; CDR3nt: TGTGCTAGTGGCCGGGGACAGCAAGAGACCCAGTACTTC; d_gene: TRBD1; j_gene: TRBJ2-5; v_gene: TRBV12-5; abundance: .
CDR3aa: CASSRPGRGVEAFF; CDR3nt: TGCGCCAGCAGCCGCCCAGGGCGGGGGGTTGAAGCTTTCTTT; d_gene: .; j_gene: TRBJ1-1; v_gene: TRBV4-1; abundance: .
CDR3aa: CASSLAHTDSGNTIYF; CDR3nt: TGTGCCAGCAGCTTAGCGCACACAGACTCTGGAAACACCATATATTTT; d_gene: .; j_gene: TRBJ1-3; v_gene: TRBV7-2; abundance: .
CDR3aa: CASSSDSWANTIYF; CDR3nt: TGTGCCAGCAGCTCCGACAGTTGGGCAAACACCATATATTTT; d_gene: .; j_gene: TRBJ1-3; v_gene: TRBV5-5; abundance: .
CDR3aa: CASSQRRDSGSPGYSYEQYF; CDR3nt: TGTGCCAGCAGCCAAAGACGGGACTCAGGGAGTCCGGGATACTCCTACGAGCAGTACTTC; d_gene: .; j_gene: TRBJ2-7; v_gene: TRBV4-2; abundance: .